The 14 T cell receptor beta chains reported below all come from one sample, sequenced in a study of OX40 agonist ivuxolimab in advanced cancers. Sequencing used immunoSEQ multiplex PCR; TCRdb keeps in-frame clones, though not all of them. This sample yields about 64,000 clones, of which 88% are seen a single time; roughly 0.67% belongs to the top ten. Sequencing used CD4+ or CD8+ T cells sorted from blood, obtained in a trial of the OX40 agonist ivuxolimab. The receptor set was obtained from an adult with an advanced solid tumor such as melanoma, head and neck, liver or kidney cancer.

The J gene is TRBJ1-3, the V gene TRBV6-1; no definite D call. Germline CDR1 reads MNHNS; CDR2 reads SASEGT. V gave up 7 bases and J gave up 0 bases, with 7 bases separating them. The CDR3 has 13 residues. The CDR3 here is CASTVSSGNTIYF. CDR3 sequence (DNA): TGTGCCAGCACGGTATCCTCTGGAAACACCATATATTTT.

The CDR3 region has the DNA TGTGCCAGTAGTGAGGGACAGGGGCATCAGCCCCAGCATTTT. The encoded protein is CASSEGQGHQPQHF. The rearrangement joins TRBV19 to TRBJ1-5, with 10 bases matching TRBD1. CDR1 and CDR2 (germline): LNHDA, SQIVND (reference sequence). This CDR3 contains 14 residues. V was pared by 5 bases and J by 5 bases, with 3 bases of the junction left unmatched.

V gene TRBV28 combines with J gene TRBJ2-7; tentative D call: TRBD2 (6 bases). Germline CDR1 MDHEN, CDR2 SYDVKM. V was trimmed by 4 bases and J by 5 bases, leaving 12 bases between them. CDR3 length: 13 amino acids. CDR3 coding DNA: TGTGCCAGCAGTTCCGGGACTCCCCACGAGCAGTACTTC. Protein sequence: CASSSGTPHEQYF.

In this sample, this clone turned up a few times. This rearrangement joins TRBV5-1 to TRBJ2-1; D remains unclear. This CDR3 is built from 16 residues. The V end lost 4 bases, the J end lost 3 bases, and 17 bases lay between the germline ends. Germline V gene sequence: CDR1 SGHRS, CDR2 YFSETQ. CDR3 in DNA: TGCGCCAGCAGCCCTCGTGAGCGCTTTCGCTACAATGAGCAGTTCTTC. This encodes CASSPRERFRYNEQFF.

The genes are TRBV6-5 and TRBJ1-5; TRBD1 is a possible D gene (5 bases). The CDR3 totals 13 residues. Germline V gene sequence: CDR1 MNHEY, CDR2 SVGAGI. V lost 11 bases and J lost 5, with 16 bases in between. The CDR3: CALSTRGDQPQHF. CDR3 sequence (DNA): TGTGCCTTATCCACTCGAGGGGATCAGCCCCAGCATTTT.

This chain uses TRBV4-1 with TRBJ1-2; no clear D. The CDR3 is made up of 14 amino acids. The germline V gene has CDR1 MGHRA and CDR2 YSYEKL. V dropped 3 bases and J dropped 0 bases, with 8 bases sitting between them. Written as DNA, the CDR3 is TGCGCCAGCAGCCACCCGGCCACTAACTATGGCTACACCTTC. Translation: CASSHPATNYGYTF.

The rearrangement uses TRBV19 and TRBJ2-1, with 7 nucleotides matching TRBD2. CDR3 length: 16 amino acids. Trimming took 5 bases from V and 0 from J; bases not matched to a gene: 7. Germline V gives CDR1 LNHDA, CDR2 SQIVND (reference sequence). The CDR3 spells CASSRGGRSSYNEQFF. The CDR3 bases are TGTGCCAGTAGTCGGGGCGGGAGAAGCTCCTACAATGAGCAGTTCTTC.

This clone was observed a handful of times. The chain combines TRBV27 with TRBJ1-4, with D perhaps matching TRBD1 (5 bases). This CDR3 is built from 15 residues. Germline assignment: CDR1 MNHEY and CDR2 SMNVEV (reference sequence). V dropped 7 bases and J dropped 5 bases, with 17 bases sitting between them. CDR3 amino acids: CASTSVRRGNEKLFF. The CDR3 DNA sequence: TGTGCCAGCACCTCCGTGAGGAGGGGAAATGAAAAACTGTTTTTT. Variable domain in full (rest from reference TRBV27 and TRBJ1-4): EAQVTQNPRYLITVTGKKLTVTCSQNMNHEYMSWYRQDPGLGLRQIYYSMNVEVTDKGDVPEGYKVSRKEKRNFPLILESPSPNQTSLYFCASTSVRRGNEKLFFGSGTQLSVL.

The V gene is TRBV14, the J gene TRBJ2-6, with D possibly matching TRBD2 (5 bases). The CDR3 contains 15 residues. Germline CDR1 and CDR2: SGHDN and FVKESK. V dropped 1 base and J dropped 2 bases, with 6 bases sitting between them. The CDR3 reads CASSQGRTGANVLTF. CDR3 DNA: TGTGCCAGCAGCCAAGGGAGGACTGGGGCCAACGTCCTGACTTTC.

This rearrangement joins TRBV7-2 to TRBJ1-3; D is unresolved. V gave up 5 bases and J gave up 0 bases, with 5 bases separating them. CDR3 length: 13 amino acids. CDR1 is SGHTA, CDR2 FQGNSA, per germline. The CDR3 sequence: CASSRGSGNTIYF. CDR3 nucleotide sequence: TGTGCCAGCAGCCGGGGCTCTGGAAACACCATATATTTT.

This sequence joins TRBV2 and TRBJ2-6; no reliable D call. V lost 6 bases, J lost 1 base, and 4 bases lay in between. Germline V lookup: CDR1 SNHLY, CDR2 FYNNEI. The CDR3 consists of 13 residues. In DNA, the CDR3 is TGTGCCAGCAGAGGTTCTGGGGCCAACGTCCTGACTTTC. Translating it yields CASRGSGANVLTF.

V is TRBV7-9 and J is TRBJ2-5, with D possibly called TRBD1 or TRBD2 (5 bases each). Trimming cost V 1 base and J 2 bases, with 14 bases left between them. This CDR3 has 16 residues. The V gene's germline CDR1 is SEHNR and CDR2 FQNEAQ (reference sequence). The CDR3 nucleotides are TGTGCCAGCAGCTTAGGCATTGGGACGGCACAAGAGACCCAGTACTTC. Translating gives CASSLGIGTAQETQYF.

For the CDR3, the DNA is TGCGCCAGCAGTGAGTCGTGGGCGGTAAGCGGCGAGCAGTACTTC. Its translation: CASSESWAVSGEQYF. The chain uses TRBV10-2 and TRBJ2-7; tentative D call: TRBD2 (5 bases). There are 15 residues in the CDR3. V was shortened by 0 bases and J by 6 bases, with 15 bases between the two germline ends. Germline V gene sequence: CDR1 WSHSY, CDR2 SAAADI.

The chain recombines TRBV28 with TRBJ1-1; D is ambiguous. Per the germline V gene, CDR1 is MDHEN and CDR2 is SYDVKM. This CDR3 is built from 14 residues. Trimming took 4 bases from V and 3 from J, leaving 12 bases between them. CDR3 in amino acids: CASSSGQTDTEAFF. CDR3 bases: TGTGCCAGCAGTTCCGGGCAAACCGACACTGAAGCTTTCTTT.